This T cell receptor (beta chain) appears in the sequencing data of a study of a mutant IDH1 vaccine in newly diagnosed glioma. Study-wide context: Patients' prior therapy spanned radiotherapy, temozolomide, or both; most underwent both. Whole-study findings and limits: There seemed to be no relation between pseudoprogression and changes in top peripheral T cell clonotypes. Immune responses induced by the vaccine were seen in about 93% of patients, spanning multiple MHC alleles.

Only in-frame clones appear in the TCRdb table, and some are missing; sequencing was by immunoSEQ multiplex PCR. The table shows 30,000 to 40,000 clones, with roughly four fifths occurring only once. The CDR3 covers 14 residues. Germline loops: CDR1 MNHNY, CDR2 SVGAGI (reference sequence). Trimming left V 5 bases short and J 7 bases short, with 14 bases between. Concerning this clone: The antigen remains undetermined.

Time point noted: week 23, last vaccination. Topical imiquimod accompanied each vaccine dose, which consisted of 300 ug of mutant IDH1 20-mer peptide. This clonotype was obtained from a man aged 40-49 years with glioma. This chain connects TRBV6-6 to TRBJ1-4; D not resolved. The sequencing here drew on PBMCs, taken from a glioma patient whose treatment included an IDH1 peptide vaccine. CDR3 in amino acids: CASSMTQAGEKLFF. CDR3 in DNA: TGTGCCAGCAGTATGACACAAGCGGGTGAAAAACTGTTTTTT.